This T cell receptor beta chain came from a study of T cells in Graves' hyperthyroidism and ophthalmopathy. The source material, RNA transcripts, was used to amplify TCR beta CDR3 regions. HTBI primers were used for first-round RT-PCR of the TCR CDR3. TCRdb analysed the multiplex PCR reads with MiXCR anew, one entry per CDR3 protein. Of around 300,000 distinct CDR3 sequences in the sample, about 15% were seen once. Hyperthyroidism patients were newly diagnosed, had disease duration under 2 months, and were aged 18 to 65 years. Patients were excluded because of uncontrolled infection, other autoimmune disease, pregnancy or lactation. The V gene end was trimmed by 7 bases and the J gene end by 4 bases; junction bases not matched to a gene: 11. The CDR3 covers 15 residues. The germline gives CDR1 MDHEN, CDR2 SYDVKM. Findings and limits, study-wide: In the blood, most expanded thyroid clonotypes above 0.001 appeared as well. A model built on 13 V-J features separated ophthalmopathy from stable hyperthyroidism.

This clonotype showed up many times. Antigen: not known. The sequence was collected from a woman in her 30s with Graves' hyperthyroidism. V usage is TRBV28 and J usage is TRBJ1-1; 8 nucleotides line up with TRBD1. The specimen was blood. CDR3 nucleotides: TGTGCCAGCACCGTTCCAGGGGGCCGGCGCACTGAAGCTTTCTTT. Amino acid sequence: CASTVPGGRRTEAFF.